A selection of T cell receptor beta chains follows, all from one sample in a study of cytotoxic CD8 clonotypes in ibrutinib-treated CLL. Sequenced by immunoSEQ multiplex PCR; TCRdb stores in-frame clones only, minus some. The sample has approximately 130,000 clones, under 90% seen once. The input for sequencing was PBMCs, taken after 24 months of ibrutinib treatment. All receptors come from a human donor with chronic lymphocytic leukemia. CDR3s include the opening cysteine and the closing phenylalanine or tryptophan. Each record gives: J gene, D gene, CDR3 length, clone size, V gene, CDR3 protein, CDR3 DNA. A D gene is named only where the DNA matches it firmly. Size tells how often a clone was seen (once, few, many) or the class of an expanded clone, and some rows leave it out.

TRBJ2-5 - 10 once TRBV20-1 CSASEETQYF TGCAGTGCTAGCGAAGAGACCCAGTACTTC
TRBJ2-1 TRBD2 19 - TRBV9 CAEGLEAPNGGFSYNEQFF TGTGCCGAGGGTCTAGAGGCTCCTAACGGGGGGTTCTCCTACAATGAGCAGTTCTTC
TRBJ1-5 - 15 - TRBV2 CASNFGTTGNQPQHF TGTGCCAGCAATTTCGGGACCACCGGCAATCAGCCCCAGCATTTT
TRBJ1-2 TRBD1 16 - TRBV4-1 CASSQDRPNRGYGYTF TGCGCCAGCAGCCAGGATAGACCCAACAGGGGTTATGGCTACACCTTC
TRBJ2-1 TRBD1 15 - TRBV7-8 CASVKQGSETNEQFF TGTGCCAGCGTTAAACAGGGGTCAGAGACAAATGAGCAGTTCTTC
TRBJ2-3 - 15 - TRBV6-1 CASSEGLAPTDTQYF TGTGCCAGCAGTGAAGGGCTAGCCCCGACAGATACGCAGTATTTT
TRBJ2-7 - 15 - TRBV7-8 CASSLFKGSSYEQYF TGTGCCAGCAGCTTATTCAAGGGAAGCTCCTACGAGCAGTACTTC
TRBJ1-1 - 13 - TRBV18 CASLGQMNTEAFF TGTGCCAGCCTCGGCCAGATGAACACTGAAGCTTTCTTT
TRBJ1-6 TRBD1 14 - TRBV19 CASSPDRGSSPLHF TGTGCCAGTAGTCCTGACAGGGGGTCTTCACCCCTCCACTTT
TRBJ2-2 - 13 few TRBV21-1 CASSKEGPGELFF TGTGCCAGCAGCAAAGAGGGCCCCGGGGAGCTGTTTTTT
TRBJ2-3 - 11 - TRBV20-1 CSSLKRDTQYF TGCAGTTCACTTAAAAGAGATACGCAGTATTTT
TRBJ2-1 - 16 - TRBV5-1 CASSFTPWSPGLEQFF TGCGCCAGCAGCTTCACCCCATGGAGCCCCGGACTCGAGCAGTTCTTC
TRBJ1-2 - 16 few TRBV4-3 CASSQDYGRGGDGYTF TGCGCCAGCAGCCAAGATTATGGCAGGGGTGGAGATGGCTACACCTTC
TRBJ1-5 - 17 - TRBV19 CASSAAGNRLGNQPQHF TGTGCCAGTAGTGCGGCAGGGAATCGGCTAGGCAATCAGCCCCAGCATTTT
TRBJ1-2 - 13 - TRBV5-1 CASSLTVGYGYTF TGCGCCAGCAGCTTGACAGTTGGCTATGGCTACACCTTC
TRBJ1-1 - 12 - TRBV30 CAGESLGREAFF TGTGCCGGGGAATCCTTGGGACGTGAAGCTTTCTTT
TRBJ2-5 - 13 - TRBV11-2 CASSFGSQETQYF TGTGCCAGCAGCTTCGGCAGTCAAGAGACCCAGTACTTC
TRBJ2-1 TRBD2 15 - TRBV5-1 CASGRTSGDYNEQFF TGCGCCAGCGGCCGGACTAGCGGGGATTACAATGAGCAGTTCTTC
TRBJ2-2 TRBD1 15 - TRBV5-6 CASSRGTGEAGELFF TGTGCCAGCAGCCGGGGGACAGGGGAGGCCGGGGAGCTGTTTTTT
TRBJ2-1 TRBD2 12 - TRBV19 CASGRVNNEQFF TGTGCCAGTGGGAGGGTCAACAATGAGCAGTTCTTC
TRBJ2-7 - 15 - TRBV6-4 CASSELLGPSYEQYF TGTGCCAGCAGTGAACTTCTGGGCCCCTCCTACGAGCAGTACTTC
TRBJ1-1 - 13 - TRBV14 CASSQETYTEAFF TGTGCCAGCAGCCAAGAAACCTACACTGAAGCTTTCTTT